Listed below are T cell receptor beta chains from one sample, sequenced in a study of CD8+CD57+ T cells in acquired aplastic anemia. TCRdb re-called the reads through MiXCR, storing one row per CDR3 protein. Here the sample spans about 220,000 distinct CDR3 sequences, approximately 35% being singletons. Sequences were obtained from sorted CD4+, CD8+, or CD8+CD57+ T cells (not recorded which) from PBMCs. These receptors were obtained from a human donor in good health, serving as a control. The CDR3 runs from the conserved cysteine through the conserved F or W. D genes are given only for firm matches. Where a row states a size, it is once, few, many or the class of an expanded clone; other rows omit it.

v_gene	d_gene	abundance	j_gene	CDR3nt	CDR3aa
TRBV24-1	.	few	TRBJ1-2	TGTGCCACCAGTGATGTCAGTAGCTATGGCTACACCTTC	CATSDVSSYGYTF
TRBV11-2	TRBD2	many	TRBJ2-7	TGTGCCAGCAGCTCCTCGGGGGGTGGGTACGAGCAGTACTTC	CASSSSGGGYEQYF
TRBV2	.	.	TRBJ2-5	TGTGCCAGCAGACTGTACCAAGAGACCCAGTACTTC	CASRLYQETQYF
TRBV29-1	TRBD1	once	TRBJ2-7	TGCAGCGTCGCACTATATGGCAACCCCGGGACAGGCATCTACGAGCAGTACTTC	CSVALYGNPGTGIYEQYF
TRBV29-1	.	.	TRBJ2-5	TGCAGCGTTGGGGGACCGGAGACCCAGTACTTC	CSVGGPETQYF
TRBV7-8	.	.	TRBJ2-7	TGTGCCACCAGTGAGGGCAGGGCGCCCTACGAGCAGTACTTC	CATSEGRAPYEQYF
TRBV2	.	many	TRBJ2-7	TGTGCCAGCAGTGCACAGGGTTTCGCCTACGAGCAGTACTTC	CASSAQGFAYEQYF
TRBV4-2	.	.	TRBJ2-3	TGTGCCAGCAGAGGCCACCGGGCGAGCACAGATACGCAGTATTTT	CASRGHRASTDTQYF
TRBV20-1	.	many	TRBJ2-7	TGCAGTGCTAGAGGAAGGGGAACAAAGGCGGCCTACGAGCAGTACTTC	CSARGRGTKAAYEQYF
TRBV10-1	.	.	TRBJ1-1	TGCGCCAGCAGTCGCACCGGGGGCAGACCGAACACTGAAGCTTTCTTT	CASSRTGGRPNTEAFF
TRBV20-1	TRBD2	.	TRBJ2-7	TGCAGTGCTAGAGATCTGAGGGCGGGGGGAACTCCCTACGAGCAGTACTTC	CSARDLRAGGTPYEQYF
TRBV6-6	TRBD2	many	TRBJ2-3	TGTGCCAGCAGAACTAGCGGGATACGCACAGATACGCAGTATTTT	CASRTSGIRTDTQYF
TRBV9	.	.	TRBJ1-1	TGTGCCAGCAGCCCGCCGGGGGACATGAACACTGAAGCTTTCTTT	CASSPPGDMNTEAFF
TRBV21-1	.	.	TRBJ2-5	TGTGCCAGCAGCAAGGCGGGAGGGCGCTCCTTTTCCGAAGAGACCCAGTACTTC	CASSKAGGRSFSEETQYF
TRBV4-1	.	few	TRBJ1-6	TGCGCCAGCAGCCAAGGGGGGGGGACCGCCTATAATTCACCCCTCCACTTT	CASSQGGGTAYNSPLHF
TRBV19	.	.	TRBJ1-6	TGTACCAGTGGGAGACGGGGGGCCCGTTCACCCCTCCACTTT	CTSGRRGARSPLHF
TRBV10-3	TRBD1	.	TRBJ1-2	TGTGCCATCAGTGGGACAGGGATGGGCTACACCTTC	CAISGTGMGYTF
TRBV19	.	.	TRBJ2-3	TGTGCCAGTAGTATTGAAGGCAGCTCAGATACGCAGTATTTT	CASSIEGSSDTQYF
TRBV3-1	.	.	TRBJ1-1	TGTGCCAGCAGCCAAGCCGGGGCTTCAACAAGGGAAGCTTTCTTT	CASSQAGASTREAFF
TRBV24-1	.	.	TRBJ2-3	TGTGCCACCAGTGATCCGGGACAAGGGAACAATGAGCAGTATTTT	CATSDPGQGNNEQYF
TRBV15	TRBD2	few	TRBJ2-2	TGTGCCACCAGCAGACCCCTAGCGGAGAACACCGGGGAGCTGTTTTTT	CATSRPLAENTGELFF
TRBV20-1	TRBD1	.	TRBJ1-2	TGCAGTGCAGGTCGACAGGGTAACTATGGCTACACCTTC	CSAGRQGNYGYTF
TRBV5-6	TRBD1	many	TRBJ1-2	TGTGCCAGCAGCTTGGACAGGGGAAGTAACTATGGCTACACCTTC	CASSLDRGSNYGYTF
TRBV20-1	TRBD1	.	TRBJ2-1	TGCAGTGCTTCCACAGGGGTGATCAATGAGCAGTCCTTC	CSASTGVINEQSF
TRBV7-2	TRBD1	many	TRBJ1-1	TGTGCCAGCAGGTTGGGACAGGGAAGCACTGAAGCTTTCTTT	CASRLGQGSTEAFF
TRBV2	.	.	TRBJ1-1	TGTGCCAGCAGCGGTTCTGAAGCTTTCTTT	CASSGSEAFF
TRBV25-1	TRBD2	many	TRBJ2-7	TGTGCCAGCAAAAAGCGGGGGGGCCTCTTTGACGAGCAGTACTTC	CASKKRGGLFDEQYF